This TCR beta chain was obtained from a study of CD8 T cell repertoires and HIV-1 epitope variants. Background on the study: Epitopes were three Gag families plus Nef HW9 and YT9.

TCRdb's copy holds only in-frame clones and misses some; the assay was immunoSEQ multiplex PCR. Here the sample spans a few thousand clones, around two thirds being singletons. A word on this clone: Antigen unknown.

Sequenced material: cultured CD8+ T cells derived from PBMCs. The clonotype comes from a male donor with HIV.

For the CDR3, the DNA is TGCGCCAGCAGCCAAGAGAGAAAGCTTTCAACTAATAGTGAAAAACTGTTTTTT. It encodes CASSQERKLSTNSEKLFF. The V gene is TRBV4-1, the J gene TRBJ1-4; D is ambiguous. The germline gives CDR1 MGHRA, CDR2 YSYEKL. Trimming took off 0 bases at V and 7 bases at J, with 21 bases between the two ends. The CDR3 sequence is 18 residues long.